This is a list of T cell receptor beta chains from one sample in a study of T cell responses to AZD1222 COVID-19 vaccine. Here immunoSEQ multiplex PCR was the method, and the copy in TCRdb shows in-frame clones only, minus some. This table holds about 130,000 clones, 88% found once. This material consisted of peripheral blood, taken on day 0 of AZD1222 vaccination. The receptors were sampled from an adult in good health. CDR3s include the opening cysteine and the closing phenylalanine or tryptophan. The D gene is left open where the match is weak. Size is stated for part of the rows, as once, few or many counts, or as a class when the clone is expanded.

j_call d_call v_call clone_size cdr3_aa cdr3_nt
TRBJ1-2 - TRBV18 - CASSPGGNYGYTF TGTGCCAGCTCACCAGGGGGCAACTATGGCTACACCTTC
TRBJ1-6 - TRBV5-5 - CASSENRDSPLHF TGTGCCAGCAGCGAAAACAGGGATTCACCCCTCCACTTT
TRBJ1-3 - TRBV30 - CAWASGVGNTIYF TGTGCCTGGGCCTCGGGGGTTGGAAACACCATATATTTT
TRBJ2-7 - TRBV3-1/TRBV3-2 - CASTQSWNSYEQYF TGTGCCAGCACCCAAAGCTGGAACTCCTACGAGCAGTACTTC
TRBJ2-7 - TRBV27 - CASSQGTGGRAYEQYF TGTGCCAGCAGTCAAGGAACGGGGGGCCGGGCCTACGAGCAGTACTTC
TRBJ1-2 - TRBV3-1/TRBV3-2 few CASSRTEGLYGYTF TGTGCCAGCAGCCGTACGGAGGGCCTCTATGGCTACACCTTC
TRBJ2-7 - TRBV11-1 - CASTSWGARKEQYF TGTGCCAGCACCTCCTGGGGGGCGCGAAAAGAGCAGTACTTC
TRBJ2-3 TRBD2 TRBV5-1 once CASSSGASGLLTDTQYF TGCGCCAGCAGCTCTGGCGCTAGCGGACTTCTCACAGATACGCAGTATTTT
TRBJ1-1 - TRBV7-2 few CASSTSGRDLNTEAFF TGTGCCAGCAGTACCTCCGGGAGGGATCTTAACACTGAAGCTTTCTTT
TRBJ1-1 - TRBV12-5 few CASGLVRGTEAFF TGTGCTAGTGGTTTGGTACGGGGCACTGAAGCTTTCTTT
TRBJ2-7 TRBD2 TRBV6-5 - CASSYHTSGNYEQYF TGTGCCAGCAGTTACCATACTAGCGGAAACTACGAGCAGTACTTC
TRBJ2-1 TRBD2 TRBV27 once CASSLGLAGGSNEQFF TGTGCCAGCAGTCTCGGGCTAGCGGGAGGGTCTAATGAGCAGTTCTTC
TRBJ1-3 - TRBV11-3 - CASSLQGGYAGNTIYF TGTGCCAGCAGCTTACAGGGCGGGTATGCTGGAAACACCATATATTTT
TRBJ2-6 - TRBV19 - CASSMGGGSGANVLTF TGTGCCAGTAGTATGGGGGGCGGTTCTGGGGCCAACGTCCTGACTTTC
TRBJ2-7 TRBD2 TRBV5-4 - CASSLRGAGSYSYEQYF TGTGCCAGCAGCTTAAGGGGAGCGGGGTCCTACTCCTACGAGCAGTACTTC
TRBJ2-2 TRBD2 TRBV7-8 - CASTLRDSGDTGELFF TGTGCCAGCACCCTAAGGGATAGCGGGGACACCGGGGAGCTGTTTTTT
TRBJ1-1 TRBD1 TRBV19 few CASTPGQGNTEAFF TGTGCCAGTACCCCGGGACAGGGGAACACTGAAGCTTTCTTT
TRBJ2-7 - TRBV30 - CAWSNGRPPLF TGTGCCTGGAGCAATGGACGGCCTCCCCTCTTC
TRBJ1-5 - TRBV11-3 - CASSLARQVGQPQHF TGTGCCAGCAGCTTAGCAAGACAGGTCGGTCAGCCCCAGCATTTT
TRBJ2-1 - TRBV11-3 - CASSLIQGHNEQFF TGTGCCAGCAGCTTGATTCAGGGCCACAATGAGCAGTTCTTC
TRBJ1-2 - TRBV5-1 - CASSIDVLGGDGYTF TGCGCCAGCAGCATTGACGTACTCGGGGGTGATGGCTACACCTTC
TRBJ2-1 TRBD2 TRBV7-9 - CASSSTSGQYNEQFF TGTGCCAGCAGCTCCACTAGCGGCCAATACAATGAGCAGTTCTTC
TRBJ2-7 - TRBV19 - CASSGQVRYEQYF TGTGCCAGTAGTGGGCAGGTGAGATACGAGCAGTACTTC
TRBJ1-2 TRBD1 TRBV19 - CASSRGQGLYGYTF TGTGCCAGTAGTAGGGGACAGGGACTCTATGGCTACACCTTC